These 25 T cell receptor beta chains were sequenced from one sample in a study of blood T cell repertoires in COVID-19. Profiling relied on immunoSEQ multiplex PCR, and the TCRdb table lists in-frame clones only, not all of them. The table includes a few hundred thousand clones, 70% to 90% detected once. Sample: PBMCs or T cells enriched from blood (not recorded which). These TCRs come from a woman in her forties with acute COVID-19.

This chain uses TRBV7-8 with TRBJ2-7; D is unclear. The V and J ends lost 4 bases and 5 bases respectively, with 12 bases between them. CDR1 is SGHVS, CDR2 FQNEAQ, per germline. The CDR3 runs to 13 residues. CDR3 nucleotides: TGTGCCAGCAGCTCGCCCCTAGGTGACGAGCAGTACTTC. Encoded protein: CASSSPLGDEQYF.

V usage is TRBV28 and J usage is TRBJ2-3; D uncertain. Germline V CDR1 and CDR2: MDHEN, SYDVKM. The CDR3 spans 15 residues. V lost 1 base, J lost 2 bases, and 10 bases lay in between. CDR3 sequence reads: CASSLSARLTDTQYF. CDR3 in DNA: TGTGCCAGCAGTTTATCGGCTAGACTCACAGATACGCAGTATTTT.

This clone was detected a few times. CDR3 residues: CASSRLTGNTGELFF. CDR3 nucleotides: TGTGCCAGCAGCCGCCTGACAGGGAACACCGGGGAGCTGTTTTTT. This chain uses TRBV7-3 with TRBJ2-2; tentative D call: TRBD1 (6 bases). V was shortened by 5 bases and J by 1 base, with 11 bases between the two germline ends. The germline V gene encodes CDR1 SGHTA and CDR2 FQGTGA. The length of the CDR3 is 15 residues.

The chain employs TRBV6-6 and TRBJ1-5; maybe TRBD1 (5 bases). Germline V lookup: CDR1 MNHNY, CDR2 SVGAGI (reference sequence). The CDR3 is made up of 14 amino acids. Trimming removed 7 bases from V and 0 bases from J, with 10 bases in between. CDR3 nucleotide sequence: TGTGCCAGCAATAGCGGGGCTAGCAATCAGCCCCAGCATTTT. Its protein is CASNSGASNQPQHF.

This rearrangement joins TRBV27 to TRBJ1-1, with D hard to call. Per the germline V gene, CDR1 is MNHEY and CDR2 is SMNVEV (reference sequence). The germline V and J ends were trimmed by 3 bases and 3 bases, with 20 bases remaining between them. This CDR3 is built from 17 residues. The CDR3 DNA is TGTGCCAGCAGTTTGAAGAGGGTAAGGTTATCGGACACTGAAGCTTTCTTT. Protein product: CASSLKRVRLSDTEAFF.

CDR3 sequence (DNA): TGTGCCAGCAGCTATCCACTAGCTGTGCACGAGCAGTACTTC. This gives the protein CASSYPLAVHEQYF. This chain uses TRBV11-3 with TRBJ2-7; the D gene is possibly TRBD2 (6 bases). CDR1 is SGHNT and CDR2 is YENEEA in the germline V gene. V lost 4 bases and J 5 bases, leaving 15 bases between the germline ends. CDR3 length: 14 residues. The variable domain in full, completed from reference TRBV11-3 and TRBJ2-7, reads EAGVVQSPRYKIIEKKQPVAFWCNPISGHNTLYWYLQNLGQGPELLIRYENEEAVDDSQLPKDRFSAERLKGVDSTLKIQPAELGDSAVYLCASSYPLAVHEQYFGPGTRLTVT.

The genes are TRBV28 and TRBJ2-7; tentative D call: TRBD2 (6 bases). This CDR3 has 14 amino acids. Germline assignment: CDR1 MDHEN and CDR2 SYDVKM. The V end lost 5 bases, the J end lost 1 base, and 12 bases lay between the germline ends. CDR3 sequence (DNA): TGTGCCAGCAGTCCCGGGACTTCTTCCTACGAGCAGTACTTC. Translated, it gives CASSPGTSSYEQYF.

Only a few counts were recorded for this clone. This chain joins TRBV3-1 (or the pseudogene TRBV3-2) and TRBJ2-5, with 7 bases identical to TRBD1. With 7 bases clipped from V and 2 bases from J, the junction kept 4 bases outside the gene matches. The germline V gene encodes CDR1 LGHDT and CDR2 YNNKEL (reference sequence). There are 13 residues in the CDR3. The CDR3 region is CASTRTGQETQYF. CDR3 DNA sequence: TGTGCCAGCACCAGGACAGGACAAGAGACCCAGTACTTC.

Here the CDR3 reads CASSLVGTGSYEQYF. For the CDR3, the DNA is TGTGCCAGCAGTTTAGTCGGGACAGGGTCCTACGAGCAGTACTTC. J is TRBJ2-7 and V is TRBV27; 9 nucleotides line up with TRBD1. The CDR3 totals 15 residues. Germline CDR1 is MNHEY and CDR2 is SMNVEV (reference sequence). V gave up 2 bases and J gave up 1 base; unmatched junction bases: 3.

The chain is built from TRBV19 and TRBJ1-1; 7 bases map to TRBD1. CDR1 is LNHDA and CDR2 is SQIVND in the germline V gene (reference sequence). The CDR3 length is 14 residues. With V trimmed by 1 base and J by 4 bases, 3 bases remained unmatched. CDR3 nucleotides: TGTGCCAGTAGTATAGTACAGGGGAGCACTGAAGCTTTCTTT. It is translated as CASSIVQGSTEAFF. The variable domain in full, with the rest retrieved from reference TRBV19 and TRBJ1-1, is DGGITQSPKYLFRKEGQNVTLSCEQNLNHDAMYWYRQDPGQGLRLIYYSQIVNDFQKGDIAEGYSVSREKKESFPLTVTSAQKNPTAFYLCASSIVQGSTEAFFGQGTRLTVV.

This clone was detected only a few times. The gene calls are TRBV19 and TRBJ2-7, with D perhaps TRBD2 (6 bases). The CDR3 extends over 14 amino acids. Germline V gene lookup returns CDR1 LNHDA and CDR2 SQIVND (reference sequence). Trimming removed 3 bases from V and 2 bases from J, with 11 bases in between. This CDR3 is CASSMGDWTYEQYF. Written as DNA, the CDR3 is TGTGCCAGTAGTATGGGGGACTGGACCTACGAGCAGTACTTC. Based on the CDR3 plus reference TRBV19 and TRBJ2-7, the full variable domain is DGGITQSPKYLFRKEGQNVTLSCEQNLNHDAMYWYRQDPGQGLRLIYYSQIVNDFQKGDIAEGYSVSREKKESFPLTVTSAQKNPTAFYLCASSMGDWTYEQYFGPGTRLTVT.

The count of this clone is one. The CDR3 loop reads CSVGKGGPPRDEQYF. For the CDR3, the DNA is TGCAGCGTTGGGAAGGGGGGGCCACCAAGGGACGAGCAGTACTTC. The chain is built from TRBV29-1 and TRBJ2-7, with D perhaps TRBD2 (7 bases). CDR3 size: 15 residues. V was shortened by 4 bases and J by 5 bases, with 21 bases between the two germline ends. Germline V CDR1 and CDR2: SQVTM, ANQGSEA.

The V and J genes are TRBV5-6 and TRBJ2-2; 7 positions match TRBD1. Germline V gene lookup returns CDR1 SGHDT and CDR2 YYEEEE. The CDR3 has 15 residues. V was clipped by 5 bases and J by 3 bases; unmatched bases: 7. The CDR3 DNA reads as TGTGCCAGCAGTTCCGGGACAGACGACACCGGGGAGCTGTTTTTT. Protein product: CASSSGTDDTGELFF.

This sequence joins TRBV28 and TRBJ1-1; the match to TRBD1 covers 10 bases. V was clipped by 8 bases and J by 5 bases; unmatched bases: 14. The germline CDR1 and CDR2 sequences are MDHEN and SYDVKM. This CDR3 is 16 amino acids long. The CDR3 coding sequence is TGTGCCAGCTTACAACACCCCGGGACAGGGGAAACTGAAGCTTTCTTT. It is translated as CASLQHPGTGETEAFF.

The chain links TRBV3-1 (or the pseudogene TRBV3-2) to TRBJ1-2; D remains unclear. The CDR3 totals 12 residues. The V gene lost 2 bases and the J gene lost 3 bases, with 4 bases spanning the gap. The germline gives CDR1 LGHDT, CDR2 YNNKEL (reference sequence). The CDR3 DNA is TGTGCCAGCAGCCAACAGTACTATGGCTACACCTTC. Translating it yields CASSQQYYGYTF.

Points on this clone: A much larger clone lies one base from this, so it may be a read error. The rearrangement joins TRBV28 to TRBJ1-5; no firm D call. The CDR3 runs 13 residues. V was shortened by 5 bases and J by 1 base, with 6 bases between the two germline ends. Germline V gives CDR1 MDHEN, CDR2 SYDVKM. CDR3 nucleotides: TGTGCCAGCAGTACCGGGAGCAATCAGCCCCAGCATTTT. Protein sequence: CASSTGSNQPQHF. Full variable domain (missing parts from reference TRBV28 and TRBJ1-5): DVKVTQSSRYLVKRTGEKVFLECVQDMDHENMFWYRQDPGLGLRLIYFSYDVKMKEKGDIPEGYSVSREKKERFSLILESASTNQTSMYLCASSTGSNQPQHFGDGTRLSIL.

Here the CDR3 reads CASSVGGSTHNEQFF. DNA of the CDR3: TGTGCCAGCAGCGTGGGCGGGAGCACCCACAATGAGCAGTTCTTC. The chain carries TRBV9 and TRBJ2-1, with 7 bases that match TRBD2. V trimming: 2 bases; J trimming: 5 bases; junction bases outside the gene matches: 7. The V gene's germline CDR1 is SGDLS and CDR2 YYNGEE. The CDR3 is 15 residues long.

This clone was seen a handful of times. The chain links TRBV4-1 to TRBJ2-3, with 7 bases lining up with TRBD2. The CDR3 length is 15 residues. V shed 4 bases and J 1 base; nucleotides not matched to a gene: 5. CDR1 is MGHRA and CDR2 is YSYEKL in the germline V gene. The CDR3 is CASSPKGGGTDTQYF. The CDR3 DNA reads TGCGCCAGCAGCCCTAAGGGAGGGGGCACAGATACGCAGTATTTT.

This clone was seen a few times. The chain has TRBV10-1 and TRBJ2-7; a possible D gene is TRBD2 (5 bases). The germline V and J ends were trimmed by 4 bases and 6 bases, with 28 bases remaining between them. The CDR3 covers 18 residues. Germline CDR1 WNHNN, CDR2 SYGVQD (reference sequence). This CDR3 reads CASSGEGLATDLLREQYF. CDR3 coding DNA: TGCGCCAGCAGTGGAGAAGGGCTAGCCACCGACCTATTACGCGAGCAGTACTTC.

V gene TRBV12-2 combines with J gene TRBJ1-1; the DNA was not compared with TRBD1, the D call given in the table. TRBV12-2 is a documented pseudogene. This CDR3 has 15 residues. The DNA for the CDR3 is TGTGCAAGTCGCCAAAAGACAGGGTTGAACACTGAAGCTTTCTTT. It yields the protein CASRQKTGLNTEAFF.

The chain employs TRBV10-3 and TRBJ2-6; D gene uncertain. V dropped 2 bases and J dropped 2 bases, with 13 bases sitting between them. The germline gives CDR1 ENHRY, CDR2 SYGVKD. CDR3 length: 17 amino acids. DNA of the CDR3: TGTGCCATCAGTGAGCTTGTGGGCCCCACTGGGGCCAACGTCCTGACTTTC. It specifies CAISELVGPTGANVLTF.

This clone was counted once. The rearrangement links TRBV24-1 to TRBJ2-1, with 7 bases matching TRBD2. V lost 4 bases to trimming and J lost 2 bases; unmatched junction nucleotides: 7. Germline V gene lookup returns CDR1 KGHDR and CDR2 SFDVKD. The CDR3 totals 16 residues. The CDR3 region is CATSDNSGFTYNEQFF. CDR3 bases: TGTGCCACCAGTGACAATAGCGGGTTTACCTACAATGAGCAGTTCTTC.

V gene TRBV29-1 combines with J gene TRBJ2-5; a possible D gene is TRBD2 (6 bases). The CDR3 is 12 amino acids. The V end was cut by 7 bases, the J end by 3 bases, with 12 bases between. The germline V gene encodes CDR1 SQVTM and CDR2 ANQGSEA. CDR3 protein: CSGWGLKETQYF. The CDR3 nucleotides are TGCAGCGGCTGGGGACTCAAAGAGACCCAGTACTTC.

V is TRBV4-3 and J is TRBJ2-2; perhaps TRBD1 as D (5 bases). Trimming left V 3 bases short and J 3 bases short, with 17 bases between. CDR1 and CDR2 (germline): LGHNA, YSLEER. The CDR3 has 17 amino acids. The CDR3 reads CASSQFPGQRDTGELFF. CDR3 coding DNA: TGCGCCAGCAGCCAGTTCCCCGGACAACGGGACACCGGGGAGCTGTTTTTT.

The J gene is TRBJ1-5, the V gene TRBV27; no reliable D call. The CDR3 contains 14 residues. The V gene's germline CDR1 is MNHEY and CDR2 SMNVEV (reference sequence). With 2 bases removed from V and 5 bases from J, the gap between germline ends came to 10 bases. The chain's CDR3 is CASSLRGSDQPQHF. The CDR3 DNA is TGTGCCAGCAGTTTAAGAGGGTCCGATCAGCCCCAGCATTTT.